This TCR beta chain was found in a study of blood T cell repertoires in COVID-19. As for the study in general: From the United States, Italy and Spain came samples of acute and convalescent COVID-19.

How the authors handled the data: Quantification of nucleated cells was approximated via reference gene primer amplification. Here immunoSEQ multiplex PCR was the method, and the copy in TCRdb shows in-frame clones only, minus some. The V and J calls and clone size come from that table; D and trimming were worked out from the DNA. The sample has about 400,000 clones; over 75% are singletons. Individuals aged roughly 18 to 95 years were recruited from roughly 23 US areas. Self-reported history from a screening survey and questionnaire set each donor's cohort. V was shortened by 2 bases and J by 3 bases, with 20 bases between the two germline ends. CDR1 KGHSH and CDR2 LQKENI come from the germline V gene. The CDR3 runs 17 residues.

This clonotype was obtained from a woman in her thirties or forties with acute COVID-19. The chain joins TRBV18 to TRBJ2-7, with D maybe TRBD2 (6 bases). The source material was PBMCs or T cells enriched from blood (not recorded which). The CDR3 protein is CASSPGTHVSGDYEQYF. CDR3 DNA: TGTGCCAGCTCACCAGGGACTCACGTTTCTGGGGACTACGAGCAGTACTTC.